This TCR beta chain was recovered during a study of cytomegalovirus exposure and HLA in healthy donors. Notes on the study in general: Rare TCR sequences predominated, though certain public TCRs were found in many donors. Later, TCR association rates were found to vary by HLA locus, highest for DRB1 and lowest for HLA-C.

Primers for the PCR totalled 60 Vbeta and 13 Jbeta. Assay used: immunoSEQ multiplex PCR; TCRdb lists only in-frame clones, some missing. The data contain 60,000 or so clones, roughly 83% of them singletons. This CDR3 contains 14 residues. The V and J ends lost 6 bases and 5 bases respectively, with 14 bases between them. On this clone itself: Its antigen remains unknown.

The rearrangement links TRBV5-3 to TRBJ2-2; TRBD1 might be the D (6 bases). TRBV5-3 belongs to the ORF category, with a function that is uncertain. The sample comprised PBMCs. This TCR was recovered from a man between 35 and 55 years old in good health and CMV-seronegative. This CDR3 is CARIRTDMTGELFF. The CDR3 DNA is TGTGCCAGAATCCGGACAGATATGACCGGGGAGCTGTTTTTT.